This T cell receptor (beta chain) was documented in a study of shared clonotypes between healthy human individuals. Study-level results: In contrast to clonotypes shared by all four donors, non-shared clonotypes had lower generation probabilities.

A note on this clone: Its target is unknown.

Deep-level settings were used for running the assay. In the authors' methods: There were no quality scores in the junction-only immunoSEQ sequences, so filtering differed. The table came from immunoSEQ multiplex PCR; TCRdb's copy has only in-frame clones and leaves some out. V, J and clone size are those of that table, while D and trimming were read from the DNA. In the table there are approximately 980,000 clones, less than 85% of which are singletons. CDR3 length: 15 amino acids. V lost 1 base and J 5 bases, leaving 15 bases between the germline ends. Germline loops: CDR1 SGDLS, CDR2 YYNGEE. CD4+ cells underwent separation, giving CD45RA+ naive and CD45RA-negative memory subsets.

The source of this sequence is a young man in good health. The material sequenced was memory CD4+ T cells sorted from blood. Subset specified: CD45RA-negative fraction. This rearrangement joins TRBV9 to TRBJ2-5; D is perhaps TRBD2 (6 bases). The DNA for the CDR3 is TGTGCCAGCAGCGTATACGGAGGGCCTGGGGAGACCCAGTACTTC. Protein product: CASSVYGGPGETQYF.